This T cell receptor beta chain was recovered during a study of blood T cell repertoires in COVID-19. The CDR3 extends over 16 amino acids. V lost 3 bases and J 4 bases, leaving 16 bases between the germline ends. Germline V CDR1 and CDR2: KGHSH, LQKENI. The method was immunoSEQ multiplex PCR; TCRdb's version includes in-frame clones alone and lacks a portion of them. The profile covers about 480,000 clones, with around nine tenths appearing a single time and under 2.5% taken by the ten largest. This TCR was recovered from a woman under 30 with acute COVID-19. Sequencing was carried out using PBMCs or T cells enriched from blood (not recorded which). This chain uses TRBV18 with TRBJ2-1, with a weak D call TRBD2 (6 bases). CDR3 nucleotides: TGTGCCAGCTCACCCCGGGACTGGTCCTTTTACAATGAGCAGTTCTTC. Translation gives CASSPRDWSFYNEQFF.